The next 2 T cell receptor beta chains were all read from a single sample in a study of cytomegalovirus exposure and HLA in healthy donors. The primer mix had 60 Vbeta and 13 Jbeta primers. The repertoire was sequenced with immunoSEQ multiplex PCR; TCRdb's copy has only in-frame clones and lacks some. The sample lists about 120,000 clones, 79% occurring once. The sample comprised PBMCs. All receptors derive from a woman aged 18-29 years in good health and CMV-seropositive.

In nucleotides, the CDR3 is TGTGCCAGCAGGTTCGTTGATGGCTACACCTTC. Translated, it gives CASRFVDGYTF. V gene TRBV6-1 combines with J gene TRBJ1-2; no reliable D call. With 6 bases removed from V and 6 bases from J, the gap between germline ends came to 8 bases. The CDR3 extends over 11 amino acids. Germline V gene data show CDR1 as MNHNS and CDR2 as SASEGT.

This clone was recorded a few times. The CDR3 bases are TGTGCCAGCAGCTCCAGGGGGCAGGGGACTGAAGCTTTCTTT. This encodes CASSSRGQGTEAFF. The rearrangement links TRBV11-3 to TRBJ1-1; TRBD1 aligns across 8 bases. CDR1 SGHNT and CDR2 YENEEA come from the germline V gene. CDR3 length: 14 amino acids. Unmatched junction bases numbered 6, after V lost 4 bases and J lost 5 bases.